These 16 T cell receptor beta chains were all obtained from the same sample, sequenced in a study of blood T cell repertoires in COVID-19. Data came from immunoSEQ multiplex PCR; TCRdb stores just in-frame clones and leaves some out. This table has some 100,000 clones, roughly 86% appearing once. Sequencing was done on a sample of peripheral blood. The receptors stem from a human donor in a cohort sampled during active COVID-19.

V gene TRBV6-5 combines with J gene TRBJ2-3, with D unclear. The V gene lost 8 bases and the J gene lost 1 base, with 7 bases spanning the gap. CDR3 size: 12 residues. The germline V gene encodes CDR1 MNHEY and CDR2 SVGAGI. The CDR3 reads CASSQGTDTQYF. CDR3 coding DNA: TGTGCCAGCTCCCAGGGCACAGATACGCAGTATTTT.

The chain combines TRBV19 with TRBJ2-1; 11 positions match TRBD1. Germline trimming cut 1 base from V and 7 bases from J; bases unmatched to any gene: 3. This CDR3 has 15 amino acids. The germline CDR1 and CDR2 sequences are LNHDA and SQIVND (reference sequence). The CDR3 nucleotides are TGTGCCAGTAGTATAGGGACAGGGGGCGCGAATGAGCAGTTCTTC. Translation: CASSIGTGGANEQFF.

V gene TRBV18 combines with J gene TRBJ2-7; possible D gene TRBD1, 7 bases. This CDR3 region has 14 residues. V was shortened by 1 base and J by 6 bases, with 13 bases between the two germline ends. Germline CDR1 and CDR2: KGHSH and LQKENI. The CDR3 region is CASSPQRQGLEQYF. The CDR3 region has the DNA TGTGCCAGCTCACCACAGAGACAGGGACTCGAGCAGTACTTC. The variable domain in full, with the rest retrieved from reference TRBV18 and TRBJ2-7, is NAGVMQNPRHLVRRRGQEARLRCSPMKGHSHVYWYRQLPEEGLKFMVYLQKENIIDESGMPKERFSAEFPKEGPSILRIQQVVRGDSAAYFCASSPQRQGLEQYFGPGTRLTVT.

The V call is TRBV11-2, the J call TRBJ2-3; TRBD2 might be the D (7 bases). The CDR3 sequence is 15 residues long. Germline V gene sequence: CDR1 SGHAT, CDR2 FQNNGV. Trimming cost V 1 base and J 3 bases, with 11 bases left between them. The chain's CDR3 is CASSLVGGPTDTQYF. As DNA, the CDR3 is TGTGCCAGCAGCTTAGTCGGGGGGCCGACAGATACGCAGTATTTT.

This clone has a single count. V usage is TRBV19 and J usage is TRBJ2-3; TRBD2 matches 11 bases. CDR1 and CDR2 (germline): LNHDA, SQIVND (reference sequence). V was pared by 10 bases and J by 1 base, with 4 bases of the junction left unmatched. This CDR3 comprises 14 residues. The CDR3 nucleotides read TGTGCCACATCGGGACTAGCGGGCACAGATACGCAGTATTTT. It yields the protein CATSGLAGTDTQYF.

This clone appeared a few times. The chain employs TRBV30 and TRBJ2-7, with TRBD1 identical over 7 bases. Trimming cost V 5 bases and J 6 bases; bases outside gene matches: 10. The CDR3 is 13 amino acids. Germline V gives CDR1 GTSNPN, CDR2 SVGIG (reference sequence). The CDR3 nucleotides read TGTGCCTGGGCAGGACAGGTGTTTGCCGAGCAGTACTTC. It codes for CAWAGQVFAEQYF.

The CDR3 spells CASKDRIYTEAFF. CDR3 bases: TGTGCCAGCAAGGACAGAATCTACACTGAAGCTTTCTTT. The chain joins TRBV6-5 to TRBJ1-1, with TRBD1 as a possible D gene (6 bases). The CDR3 is made up of 13 amino acids. The ends were cut back, 7 bases at V and 3 bases at J, with 12 bases in the middle. Per germline, CDR1 MNHEY and CDR2 SVGAGI.

CDR3 sequence: CASRYQTGTLNYGYTF. The CDR3 DNA sequence: TGTGCCAGCAGGTATCAAACGGGTACTCTTAACTATGGCTACACCTTC. V usage is TRBV6-6 and J usage is TRBJ1-2; no reliable D call. Trimming removed 6 bases at V and 1 base at J, with 18 bases between. Germline V lookup: CDR1 MNHNY, CDR2 SVGAGI (reference sequence). The CDR3 consists of 16 residues.

CDR3 protein: CASSEQYRGGTDTQYF. Written as DNA, the CDR3 is TGTGCCAGCAGTGAGCAATACAGGGGGGGCACAGATACGCAGTATTTT. The rearrangement uses TRBV6-1 and TRBJ2-3, with 8 bases that match TRBD1. Germline V gene data show CDR1 as MNHNS and CDR2 as SASEGT. The CDR3 has 16 amino acids. Losses at the gene ends were 3 bases for V and 1 base for J; bases not matched to a gene: 6.

The chain joins TRBV5-1 to TRBJ1-6; 10 bases agree with TRBD1. The CDR3 length is 16 residues. The V and J ends lost 4 bases and 8 bases, in that order; junction bases with no gene match: 9. Per germline, CDR1 SGHRS and CDR2 YFSETQ. The CDR3 loop is CASSRGQGEFDSPLHF. The CDR3 DNA follows: TGCGCCAGCAGCCGCGGACAGGGGGAATTCGATTCACCCCTCCACTTT.

This clone occurred once. This sequence joins TRBV3-1 (or the pseudogene TRBV3-2) and TRBJ1-1; D unclear. This CDR3 comprises 14 residues. Germline V gene data show CDR1 as LGHDT and CDR2 as YNNKEL (reference sequence). V lost 5 bases and J 5 bases, leaving 15 bases between the germline ends. The CDR3 bases are TGTGCCAGCAGCTCCCGGGAGGTCGGGACTGAAGCTTTCTTT. Translation: CASSSREVGTEAFF.

The chain is built from TRBV5-1 and TRBJ2-2; a weak D match, TRBD2 (6 bases). Germline values: CDR1 SGHRS, CDR2 YFSETQ. Trimming stripped 7 bases from V and 2 bases from J, with 9 bases between. This CDR3 region has 13 residues. CDR3 DNA: TGCGCCAGCGGGACTTTTAACACCGGGGAGCTGTTTTTT. This translates into CASGTFNTGELFF.

As DNA, the CDR3 is TGTGCCAGCAGCTCCGATTGGGGAGGGGAGACCCAGTACTTC. This codes for CASSSDWGGETQYF. The J gene is TRBJ2-5, the V gene TRBV7-9, with 7 bases identical to TRBD2. Trimming removed 4 bases from V and 5 bases from J; junction bases left unmatched: 7. Looked up from germline, CDR1 is SEHNR and CDR2 is FQNEAQ (reference sequence). The CDR3 is made up of 14 amino acids. Full variable domain (rest looked up from reference TRBV7-9 and TRBJ2-5): DTGVSQNPRHKITKRGQNVTFRCDPISEHNRLYWYRQTLGQGPEFLTYFQNEAQLEKSRLLSDRFSAERPKGSFSTLEIQRTEQGDSAMYLCASSSDWGGETQYFGPGTRLLVL.

The genes are TRBV5-6 and TRBJ2-7; D gene unclear. Germline CDR1 SGHDT, CDR2 YYEEEE. V dropped 4 bases and J dropped 6 bases, with 14 bases sitting between them. This CDR3 is 13 amino acids long. As DNA, the CDR3 is TGTGCCAGCAGCCCTACAGCCTTCCGCGAGCAGTACTTC. Translating it yields CASSPTAFREQYF.

This clone is a singleton in its sample. The chain is built from TRBV11-2 and TRBJ1-1; D perhaps matches TRBD1 (6 bases). Trimming left V 5 bases short and J 5 bases short, with 15 bases between. The CDR3 loop spans 14 amino acids. The V gene's germline CDR1 is SGHAT and CDR2 FQNNGV. CDR3 residues: CASSPSTGSTEAFF. In DNA, the CDR3 is TGTGCCAGCAGCCCTTCGACAGGTTCGACTGAAGCTTTCTTT.

V is TRBV25-1 and J is TRBJ2-3, with 7 bases identical to TRBD2. CDR3 length: 17 residues. V was clipped by 3 bases and J by 4 bases; unmatched bases: 13. The germline V gene has CDR1 MGHDK and CDR2 SYGVNS. In DNA form, the CDR3 reads TGTGCCAGCAGTGACCCCCTCGGACTAGTTGGTGCAGATACGCAGTATTTT. Residues: CASSDPLGLVGADTQYF.